This T cell receptor beta chain originates from a study of blood T cell repertoires in COVID-19. In the study overall: T cells, B-cell-depleted T cells, or PBMCs supplied cDNA or gDNA.

Sequencing was performed with immunoSEQ multiplex PCR; in TCRdb, only in-frame clones are kept and a portion is missing. The table includes about 160,000 clones, roughly 89% detected once. The CDR3 totals 13 residues. V was shortened by 4 bases and J by 2 bases, with 8 bases between the two germline ends. CDR1 and CDR2 from the germline V gene are SNHLY and FYNNEI. The TCR originated in a woman aged 70-85 years with COVID-19, enrolled during active disease. The genes are TRBV2 and TRBJ1-1; no reliable D call. Input material: peripheral blood. CDR3 nucleotide sequence: TGTGCCAGCAGTGTCAGGCCCAACACTGAAGCTTTCTTT. This sequence encodes CASSVRPNTEAFF.